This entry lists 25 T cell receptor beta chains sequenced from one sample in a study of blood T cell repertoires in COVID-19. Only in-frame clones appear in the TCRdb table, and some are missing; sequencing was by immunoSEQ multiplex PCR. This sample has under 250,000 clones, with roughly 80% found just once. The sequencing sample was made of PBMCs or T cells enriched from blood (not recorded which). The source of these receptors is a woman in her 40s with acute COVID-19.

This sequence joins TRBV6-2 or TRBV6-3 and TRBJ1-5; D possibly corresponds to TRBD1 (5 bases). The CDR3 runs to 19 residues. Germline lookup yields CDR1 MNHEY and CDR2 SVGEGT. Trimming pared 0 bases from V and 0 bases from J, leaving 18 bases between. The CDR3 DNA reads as TGTGCCAGCAGTTACTCACGCCGAACAGGAGTCGATAGCAATCAGCCCCAGCATTTT. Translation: CASSYSRRTGVDSNQPQHF.

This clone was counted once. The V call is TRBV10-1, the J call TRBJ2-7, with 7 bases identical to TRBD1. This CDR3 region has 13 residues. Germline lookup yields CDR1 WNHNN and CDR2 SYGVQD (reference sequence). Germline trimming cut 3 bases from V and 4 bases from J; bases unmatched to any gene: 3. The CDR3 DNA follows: TGCGCCAGCAGTGACGGCAGGGGGTACGAGCAGTACTTC. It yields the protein CASSDGRGYEQYF.

For the CDR3, the DNA is TGTGCCAGTAGTATCTCGGGACAGGGGTTCTACGAGCAGTACTTC. Translated, it gives CASSISGQGFYEQYF. This rearrangement joins TRBV19 to TRBJ2-7, with 10 bases that match TRBD1. Trimming removed 3 bases from V and 3 bases from J; junction bases left unmatched: 5. Germline CDR1 LNHDA, CDR2 SQIVND (reference sequence). The CDR3 totals 15 residues.

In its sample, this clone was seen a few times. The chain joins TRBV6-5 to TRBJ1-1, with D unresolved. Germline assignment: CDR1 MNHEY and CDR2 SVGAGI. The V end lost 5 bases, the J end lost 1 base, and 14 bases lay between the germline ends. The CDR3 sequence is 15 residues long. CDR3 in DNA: TGTGCCAGCAGTCCTCGACTGCGGAAGAACACTGAAGCTTTCTTT. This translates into CASSPRLRKNTEAFF.

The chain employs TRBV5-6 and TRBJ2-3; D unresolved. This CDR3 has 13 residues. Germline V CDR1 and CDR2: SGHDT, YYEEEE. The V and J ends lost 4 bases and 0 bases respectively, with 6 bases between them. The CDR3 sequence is CASSRLSTDTQYF. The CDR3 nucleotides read TGTGCCAGCAGCCGCCTAAGCACAGATACGCAGTATTTT.

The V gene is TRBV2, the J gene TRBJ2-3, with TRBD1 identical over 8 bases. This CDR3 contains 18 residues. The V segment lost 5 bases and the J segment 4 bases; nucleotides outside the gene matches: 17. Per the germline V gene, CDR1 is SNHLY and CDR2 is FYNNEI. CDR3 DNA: TGTGCCAGCAGTTCCGGCTATACCCGGACAGGGAACTCAGATACGCAGTATTTT. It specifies CASSSGYTRTGNSDTQYF.

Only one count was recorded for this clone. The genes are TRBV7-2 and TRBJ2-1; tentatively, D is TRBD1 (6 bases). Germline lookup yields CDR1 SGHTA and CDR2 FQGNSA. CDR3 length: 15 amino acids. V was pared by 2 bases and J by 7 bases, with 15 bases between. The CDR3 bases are TGTGCCAGCAGCTTATCGGCAGGGACAAGGAATGAGCAGTTCTTC. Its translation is CASSLSAGTRNEQFF.

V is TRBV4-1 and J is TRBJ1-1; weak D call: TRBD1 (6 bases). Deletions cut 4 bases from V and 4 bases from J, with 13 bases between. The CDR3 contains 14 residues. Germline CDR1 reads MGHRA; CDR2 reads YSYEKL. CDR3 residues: CASSPSGGGTEAFF. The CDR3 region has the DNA TGCGCCAGCAGCCCGTCGGGAGGGGGCACTGAAGCTTTCTTT.

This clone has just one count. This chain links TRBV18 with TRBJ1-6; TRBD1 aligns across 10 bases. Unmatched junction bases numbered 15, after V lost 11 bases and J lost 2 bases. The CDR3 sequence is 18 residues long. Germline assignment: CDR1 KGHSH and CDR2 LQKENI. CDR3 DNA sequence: TGTGCCGGAGCAAGAGACCGGGACAGGGGTCCCTATAATTCACCCCTCCACTTT. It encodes CAGARDRDRGPYNSPLHF.

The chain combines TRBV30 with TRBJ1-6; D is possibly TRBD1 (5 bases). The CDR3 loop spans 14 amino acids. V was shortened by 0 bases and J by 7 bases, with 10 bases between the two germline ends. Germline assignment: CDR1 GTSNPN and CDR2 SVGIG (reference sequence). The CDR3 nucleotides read TGTGCCTGGAGTGTAGGGACTTCAAATTCACCCCTCCACTTT. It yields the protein CAWSVGTSNSPLHF.

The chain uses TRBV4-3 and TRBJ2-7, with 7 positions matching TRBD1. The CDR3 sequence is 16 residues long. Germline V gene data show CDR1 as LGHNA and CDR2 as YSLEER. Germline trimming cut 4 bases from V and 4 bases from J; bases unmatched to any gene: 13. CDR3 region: CASSRPGKDRRYEQYF. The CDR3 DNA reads TGCGCCAGCAGCCGGCCCGGGAAGGACAGGAGATACGAGCAGTACTTC.

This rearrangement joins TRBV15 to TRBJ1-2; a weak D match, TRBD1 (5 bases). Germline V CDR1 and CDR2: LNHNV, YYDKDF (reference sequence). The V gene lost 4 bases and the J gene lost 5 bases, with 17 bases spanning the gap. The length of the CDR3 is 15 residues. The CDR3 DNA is TGTGCCACCAGCATACCCCGCGAAGGGGATTATGGCTACACCTTC. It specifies CATSIPREGDYGYTF.

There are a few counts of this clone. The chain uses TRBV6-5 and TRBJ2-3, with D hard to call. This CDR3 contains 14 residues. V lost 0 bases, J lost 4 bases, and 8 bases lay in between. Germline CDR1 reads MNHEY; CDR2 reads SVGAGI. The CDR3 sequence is CASSYSSGSDTQYF. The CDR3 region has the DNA TGTGCCAGCAGTTACTCGTCAGGCTCAGATACGCAGTATTTT.

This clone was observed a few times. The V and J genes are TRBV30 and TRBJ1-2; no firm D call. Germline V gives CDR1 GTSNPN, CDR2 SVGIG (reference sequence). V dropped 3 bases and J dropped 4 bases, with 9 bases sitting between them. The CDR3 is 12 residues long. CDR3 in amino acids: CAWSFGIYGYTF. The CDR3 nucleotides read TGTGCCTGGAGCTTCGGGATCTATGGCTACACCTTC.

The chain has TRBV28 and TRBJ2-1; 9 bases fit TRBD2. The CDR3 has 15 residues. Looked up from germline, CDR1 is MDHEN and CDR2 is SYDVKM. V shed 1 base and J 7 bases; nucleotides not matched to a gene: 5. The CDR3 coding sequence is TGTGCCAGCAGTTTATCAGCGGGAGGTTGGAATGAGCAGTTCTTC. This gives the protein CASSLSAGGWNEQFF. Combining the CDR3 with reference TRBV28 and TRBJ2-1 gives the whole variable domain DVKVTQSSRYLVKRTGEKVFLECVQDMDHENMFWYRQDPGLGLRLIYFSYDVKMKEKGDIPEGYSVSREKKERFSLILESASTNQTSMYLCASSLSAGGWNEQFFGPGTRLTVL.

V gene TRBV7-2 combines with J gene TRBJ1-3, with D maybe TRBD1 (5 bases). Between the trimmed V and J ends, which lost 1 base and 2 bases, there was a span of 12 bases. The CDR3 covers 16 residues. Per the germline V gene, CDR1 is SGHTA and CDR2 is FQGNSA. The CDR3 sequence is CASSLDDRLPGNTIYF. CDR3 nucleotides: TGTGCCAGCAGCTTAGATGACAGACTCCCTGGAAACACCATATATTTT.

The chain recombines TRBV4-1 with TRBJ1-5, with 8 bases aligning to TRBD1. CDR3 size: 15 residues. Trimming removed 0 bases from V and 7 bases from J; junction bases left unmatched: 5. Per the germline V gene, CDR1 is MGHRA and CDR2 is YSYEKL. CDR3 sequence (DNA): TGCGCCAGCAGCCAAGATGGAGGGACAGGACAGCCCCAGCATTTT. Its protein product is CASSQDGGTGQPQHF.

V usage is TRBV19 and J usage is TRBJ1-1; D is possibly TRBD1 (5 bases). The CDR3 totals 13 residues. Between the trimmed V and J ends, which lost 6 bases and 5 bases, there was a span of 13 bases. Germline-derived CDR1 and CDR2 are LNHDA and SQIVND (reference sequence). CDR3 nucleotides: TGTGCCAGTAGGTTAAGCGGGGGGACTGAAGCTTTCTTT. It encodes CASRLSGGTEAFF.

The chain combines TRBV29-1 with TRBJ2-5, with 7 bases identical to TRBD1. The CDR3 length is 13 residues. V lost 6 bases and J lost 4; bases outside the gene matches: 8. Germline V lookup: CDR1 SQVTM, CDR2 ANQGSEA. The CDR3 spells CSVTPTGRETQYF. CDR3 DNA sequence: TGCAGCGTGACGCCGACAGGGAGAGAGACCCAGTACTTC.

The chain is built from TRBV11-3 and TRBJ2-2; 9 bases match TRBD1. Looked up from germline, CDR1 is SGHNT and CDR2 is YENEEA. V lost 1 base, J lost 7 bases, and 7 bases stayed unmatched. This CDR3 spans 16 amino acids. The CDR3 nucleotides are TGTGCCAGCAGCTTAGCGGAACAGGGGGCTGGCGGGGAGCTGTTTTTT. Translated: CASSLAEQGAGGELFF.

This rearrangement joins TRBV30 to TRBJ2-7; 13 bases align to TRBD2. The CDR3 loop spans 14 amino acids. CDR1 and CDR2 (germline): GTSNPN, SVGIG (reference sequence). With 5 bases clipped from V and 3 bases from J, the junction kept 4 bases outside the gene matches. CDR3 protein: CAWELAGGGYEQYF. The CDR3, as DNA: TGTGCCTGGGAACTAGCGGGAGGGGGCTACGAGCAGTACTTC.

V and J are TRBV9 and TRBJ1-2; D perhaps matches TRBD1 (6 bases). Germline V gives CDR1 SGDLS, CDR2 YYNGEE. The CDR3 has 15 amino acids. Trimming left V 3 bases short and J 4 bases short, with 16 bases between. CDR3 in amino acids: CASSGGGRGFYGYTF. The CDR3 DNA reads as TGTGCCAGCAGCGGCGGTGGCAGGGGATTCTATGGCTACACCTTC.

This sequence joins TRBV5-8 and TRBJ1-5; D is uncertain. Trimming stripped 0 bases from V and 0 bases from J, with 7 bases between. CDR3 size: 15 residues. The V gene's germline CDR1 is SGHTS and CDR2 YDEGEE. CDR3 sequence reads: CASSLGLHSNQPQHF. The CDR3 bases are TGTGCCAGCAGCTTGGGACTACATAGCAATCAGCCCCAGCATTTT. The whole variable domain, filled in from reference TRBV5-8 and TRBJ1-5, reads EAGVTQSPTHLIKTRGQQATLRCSPISGHTSVYWYQQALGLGLQFLLWYDEGEERNRGNFPPRFSGRQFPNYSSELNVNALELEDSALYLCASSLGLHSNQPQHFGDGTRLSIL.

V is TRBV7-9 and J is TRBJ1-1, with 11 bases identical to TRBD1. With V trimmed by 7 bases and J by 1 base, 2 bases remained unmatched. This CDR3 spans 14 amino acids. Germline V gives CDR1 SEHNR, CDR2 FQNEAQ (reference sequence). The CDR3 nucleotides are TGTGCCAGCAAAGGACAGGGGGCGAACACTGAAGCTTTCTTT. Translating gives CASKGQGANTEAFF.

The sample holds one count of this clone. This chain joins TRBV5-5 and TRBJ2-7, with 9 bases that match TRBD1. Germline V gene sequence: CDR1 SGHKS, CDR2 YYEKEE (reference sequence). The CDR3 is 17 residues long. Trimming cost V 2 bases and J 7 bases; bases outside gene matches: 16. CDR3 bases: TGTGCCAGCAGCTTCAAACTAATGGACAGGGGTTTTGGGGAGCAGTACTTC. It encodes CASSFKLMDRGFGEQYF.